One and the same sample provided the 20 T cell receptor beta chains below, sequenced in a study of blood T cell repertoires in COVID-19. Clones were read by immunoSEQ multiplex PCR, and TCRdb kept only the in-frame ones, dropping some. The table includes fewer than 200,000 clones, about 83% detected once. Sequences were obtained from peripheral blood. These receptors all stem from a man between 60 and 70 years old with acute or convalescent COVID-19.

This chain uses TRBV5-1 with TRBJ2-5; 10 bases are a match to TRBD1. CDR1 SGHRS and CDR2 YFSETQ come from the germline V gene. Losses at the gene ends were 3 bases for V and 4 bases for J; bases not matched to a gene: 6. The CDR3 has 15 amino acids. The CDR3 DNA sequence: TGCGCCAGCAGCTCTAGACAGGGGGCGGGAGAGACCCAGTACTTC. This gives the protein CASSSRQGAGETQYF.

In its sample, this clone was seen a few times. The chain uses TRBV30 and TRBJ1-6; D might be TRBD1 (6 bases). This CDR3 has 14 residues. Germline values: CDR1 GTSNPN, CDR2 SVGIG (reference sequence). V dropped 2 bases and J dropped 6 bases, with 11 bases sitting between them. Written as DNA, the CDR3 is TGTGCCTGGAGTTTAGGGGGAAGTAATTCACCCCTCCACTTT. Protein product: CAWSLGGSNSPLHF.

This chain uses TRBV5-1 with TRBJ1-1; D call uncertain. V was trimmed by 1 base and J by 4 bases, leaving 14 bases between them. This CDR3 has 15 amino acids. Germline CDR1 reads SGHRS; CDR2 reads YFSETQ. In DNA form, the CDR3 reads TGCGCCAGCAGCTTGTTTGAGGCAGCCTCCACTGAAGCTTTCTTT. Translating gives CASSLFEAASTEAFF.

The chain has TRBV4-2 and TRBJ1-2; TRBD1 is a possible D gene (5 bases). V lost 0 bases, J lost 4 bases, and 9 bases lay in between. Germline CDR1 reads LGHNA; CDR2 reads YNFKEQ. This CDR3 spans 14 amino acids. CDR3 sequence: CASSQEGASYGYTF. DNA for the CDR3: TGTGCCAGCAGCCAAGAAGGGGCTAGCTATGGCTACACCTTC.

The rearrangement links TRBV11-2 to TRBJ1-3, with D possibly being TRBD1 (6 bases). V lost 6 bases to trimming and J lost 0 bases, with 12 bases between them. The CDR3 consists of 15 residues. Germline-derived CDR1 and CDR2 are SGHAT and FQNNGV. CDR3 sequence (DNA): TGTGCCAGCAGAGATAGACAGGCCTCTGGAAACACCATATATTTT. It is translated as CASRDRQASGNTIYF.

V gene TRBV25-1 combines with J gene TRBJ2-3; D is unresolved. With 4 bases removed from V and 2 bases from J, the gap between germline ends came to 10 bases. This CDR3 has 14 amino acids. The V gene's germline CDR1 is MGHDK and CDR2 SYGVNS. CDR3 sequence reads: CASSGHLLTDTQYF. In DNA, the CDR3 is TGTGCCAGCAGTGGACATTTACTCACAGATACGCAGTATTTT.

V gene TRBV11-2 combines with J gene TRBJ1-1, with 7 bases lining up with TRBD1. V lost 4 bases and J lost 5; bases outside the gene matches: 7. This CDR3 contains 14 residues. The germline V gene encodes CDR1 SGHAT and CDR2 FQNNGV. CDR3 sequence: CASSSLTGWTEAFF. CDR3 sequence (DNA): TGTGCCAGCAGCTCCCTGACAGGGTGGACTGAAGCTTTCTTT.

The chain links TRBV5-5 to TRBJ1-4; TRBD1 matches at 9 bases. V gave up 7 bases and J gave up 6 bases; unmatched junction bases: 7. CDR1 SGHKS and CDR2 YYEKEE come from the germline V gene (reference sequence). The CDR3 has 14 residues. The CDR3 DNA sequence: TGTGCCAGCTCAGGGACAGGGTATGATGAAAAACTGTTTTTT. It encodes CASSGTGYDEKLFF. The whole variable domain, remainder taken from reference TRBV5-5 and TRBJ1-4, is DAGVTQSPTHLIKTRGQQVTLRCSPISGHKSVSWYQQVLGQGPQFIFQYYEKEERGRGNFPDRFSARQFPNYSSELNVNALLLGDSALYLCASSGTGYDEKLFFGSGTQLSVL.

The gene calls are TRBV9 and TRBJ1-2, with D perhaps TRBD1 (6 bases). This CDR3 is 13 amino acids long. CDR1 is SGDLS, CDR2 YYNGEE, per germline. V was clipped by 3 bases and J by 8 bases, with 14 bases between them. CDR3 region: CASSANQGRGYTF. In nucleotides, the CDR3 is TGTGCCAGCAGCGCTAATCAGGGGAGAGGCTACACCTTC.

The rearrangement joins TRBV2 to TRBJ1-1; TRBD1 matches at 11 bases. The CDR3 has 16 amino acids. Looked up from germline, CDR1 is SNHLY and CDR2 is FYNNEI. With V trimmed by 4 bases and J by 5 bases, 9 bases remained unmatched. The CDR3 protein is CASSAPGGTGGTEAFF. The CDR3 region has the DNA TGTGCCAGCAGTGCACCGGGCGGGACAGGGGGGACTGAAGCTTTCTTT.

The CDR3 DNA follows: TGTGCCAGCAGCTTATTTCCAGGGGAGACCCAGTACTTC. Translating it yields CASSLFPGETQYF. The chain is built from TRBV7-8 and TRBJ2-5; TRBD1 is a possible D gene (5 bases). The CDR3 covers 13 residues. Trimming stripped 2 bases from V and 5 bases from J, with 9 bases between. Germline CDR1 reads SGHVS; CDR2 reads FQNEAQ.

This chain uses TRBV10-3 with TRBJ2-2; TRBD1 matches 7 bases. CDR3 length equals 15 residues. In germline, CDR1 is ENHRY, CDR2 SYGVKD. J gave up 1 base and V 11 bases, and 10 bases lay outside the gene matches. The CDR3 DNA reads as TGTGCCGTCAACCCGGGACAGCTGAACACCGGGGAGCTGTTTTTT. It encodes CAVNPGQLNTGELFF.

This chain joins TRBV12-3 or TRBV12-4 and TRBJ1-2; D is perhaps TRBD1 (6 bases). With 6 bases removed from V and 4 bases from J, the gap between germline ends came to 12 bases. The CDR3 length is 13 residues. The CDR3: CASSRDRLYGYTF. Here the CDR3 DNA reads TGTGCCAGCAGCCGCGACAGGCTCTATGGCTACACCTTC.

This chain uses TRBV2 with TRBJ2-2; 9 nucleotides agree with TRBD2. The CDR3 extends over 15 amino acids. The V segment lost 8 bases and the J segment 1 base; nucleotides outside the gene matches: 5. Germline values: CDR1 SNHLY, CDR2 FYNNEI. CDR3 in DNA: TGTGCCAGCGGGGAACTAGCGGGGAACACCGGGGAGCTGTTTTTT. Residues: CASGELAGNTGELFF.

The gene calls are TRBV27 and TRBJ2-1; a weak D match, TRBD2 (6 bases). The CDR3 consists of 15 residues. Per germline, CDR1 MNHEY and CDR2 SMNVEV (reference sequence). V lost 5 bases, J lost 8 bases, and 19 bases lay in between. The DNA for the CDR3 is TGTGCCAGCAGTCTCCTAGCCGGAGGGATCGATGAGCAGTTCTTC. It is translated as CASSLLAGGIDEQFF.

The CDR3 reads CASSLLRSNSPLHF. CDR3 nucleotides: TGCGCCAGCAGTTTGTTACGGAGTAATTCACCCCTCCACTTT. The J gene is TRBJ1-6, the V gene TRBV10-2, with D unclear. CDR1 is WSHSY and CDR2 is SAAADI in the germline V gene. The CDR3 totals 14 residues. V gave up 5 bases and J gave up 6 bases, with 11 bases separating them.

This rearrangement joins TRBV4-1 to TRBJ2-3; 9 bases fit TRBD1. The V segment lost 4 bases and the J segment 4 bases; nucleotides outside the gene matches: 6. The CDR3 extends over 15 amino acids. The germline CDR1 and CDR2 sequences are MGHRA and YSYEKL. CDR3 coding DNA: TGCGCCAGCAGCCTCCGGGACAGGGAGTCAGATACGCAGTATTTT. Translation: CASSLRDRESDTQYF.

The rearrangement links TRBV3-1 (or the pseudogene TRBV3-2) to TRBJ2-1; 8 positions agree with TRBD2. The CDR3 loop spans 13 amino acids. CDR1 LGHDT and CDR2 YNNKEL come from the germline V gene (reference sequence). Trimming took 8 bases from V and 1 from J; bases not matched to a gene: 1. CDR3 sequence reads: CASGGGSYNEQFF. CDR3 sequence (DNA): TGTGCCAGCGGCGGGGGGTCCTACAATGAGCAGTTCTTC.

The table lists this clone with a count of one. This sequence joins TRBV5-5 and TRBJ1-2; 9 bases fit TRBD1. The junction had 3 bases not matched to a gene; V was cut back by 3 bases and J by 6 bases. The CDR3 has 13 amino acids. Germline V lookup: CDR1 SGHKS, CDR2 YYEKEE (reference sequence). The CDR3 nucleotides read TGTGCCAGCAGCTATTGGGACAGGGATGGCTACACCTTC. Amino acid sequence: CASSYWDRDGYTF.

This clone appeared a few times. V and J are TRBV5-6 and TRBJ2-1; D might be TRBD2 (7 bases). There are 16 residues in the CDR3. CDR1 is SGHDT, CDR2 YYEEEE, per germline. The V gene lost 4 bases and the J gene lost 4 bases, with 18 bases spanning the gap. CDR3 protein: CASSPSEGGRYNEQFF. DNA of the CDR3: TGTGCCAGCAGCCCTTCGGAGGGGGGGCGTTACAATGAGCAGTTCTTC.